This T cell receptor beta chain comes out of a study of cytomegalovirus exposure and HLA in healthy donors. Overall study results and limits: The authors reported that TCR beta sequences could predict HLA-A and HLA-B alleles. These predictions were accurate for most subjects in the first cohort. Segments of the TCR beta V type were, in most cases, productive about 87% or about 30% of the time in an earlier analysis.

CDR3 length: 17 residues. CDR1 and CDR2 from the germline V gene are SEHNR and FQNEAQ (reference sequence). V shed 5 bases and J 0 bases; nucleotides not matched to a gene: 7. The study ran its PCR with 60 Vbeta and 13 Jbeta primers. TCRdb keeps only in-frame clones here, not all; method: immunoSEQ multiplex PCR. The sample has around 180,000 clones; around 80% are singletons. As to this clone: Its antigen is currently unknown.

This clonotype was sampled from a woman between 35 and 50 years old in good health and CMV-seronegative. Input material: PBMCs. This chain connects TRBV7-9 to TRBJ2-3; TRBD2 aligns across 11 bases. CDR3 sequence: CASSERSSGRSTDTQYF. The CDR3 bases are TGTGCCAGCAGCGAGCGCTCTAGCGGGAGGAGCACAGATACGCAGTATTTT. Based on the CDR3 plus reference TRBV7-9 and TRBJ2-3, the full variable domain is DTGVSQNPRHKITKRGQNVTFRCDPISEHNRLYWYRQTLGQGPEFLTYFQNEAQLEKSRLLSDRFSAERPKGSFSTLEIQRTEQGDSAMYLCASSERSSGRSTDTQYFGPGTRLTVL.